Each of the 2 T cell receptor beta chains below was sequenced from the same sample in a study of blood T cell repertoires in COVID-19. The repertoire was sequenced with immunoSEQ multiplex PCR; TCRdb's copy has only in-frame clones and lacks some. This table holds 65,000 to 95,000 clones, more than 85% found once. The specimen sequenced was peripheral blood. The source of these receptors is a man over 45 with COVID-19, enrolled during active disease.

The gene calls are TRBV28 and TRBJ2-3, with a weak D call TRBD1 (5 bases). The CDR3 length is 13 residues. The ends were cut back, 3 bases at V and 4 bases at J, with 8 bases in the middle. The germline V gene encodes CDR1 MDHEN and CDR2 SYDVKM. The CDR3 region has the DNA TGTGCCAGCAGTTTCGTACAGGCAGATACGCAGTATTTT. The encoded protein is CASSFVQADTQYF.

This rearrangement joins TRBV6-1 to TRBJ2-7; no firm D call. Trimming left V 0 bases short and J 6 bases short, with 6 bases between. From germline, CDR1 is MNHNS and CDR2 SASEGT. The CDR3 has 12 amino acids. This chain's CDR3 is CASSEAPFEQYV. The CDR3 DNA reads TGTGCCAGCAGTGAAGCCCCCTTCGAGCAGTACGTC.